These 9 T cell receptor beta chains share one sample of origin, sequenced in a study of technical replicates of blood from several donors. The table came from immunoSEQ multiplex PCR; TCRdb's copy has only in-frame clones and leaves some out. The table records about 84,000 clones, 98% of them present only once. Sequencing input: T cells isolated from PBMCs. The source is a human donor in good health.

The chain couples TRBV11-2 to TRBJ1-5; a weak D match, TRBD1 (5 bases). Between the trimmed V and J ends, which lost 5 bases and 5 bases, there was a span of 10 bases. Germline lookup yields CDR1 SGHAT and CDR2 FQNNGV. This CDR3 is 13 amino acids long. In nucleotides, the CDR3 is TGTGCCAGCAGCGCAGACAGATATCAGCCCCAGCATTTT. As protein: CASSADRYQPQHF.

CDR3 loop: CASSLQTTINYNEQFF. The DNA for the CDR3 is TGTGCCAGCAGCTTACAAACTACTATAAACTACAATGAGCAGTTCTTC. The rearrangement joins TRBV5-4 to TRBJ2-1; D not certain. With 2 bases removed from V and 3 bases from J, the gap between germline ends came to 15 bases. CDR3 length: 16 amino acids. CDR1 and CDR2 from the germline V gene are SGHNT and YYREEE (reference sequence).

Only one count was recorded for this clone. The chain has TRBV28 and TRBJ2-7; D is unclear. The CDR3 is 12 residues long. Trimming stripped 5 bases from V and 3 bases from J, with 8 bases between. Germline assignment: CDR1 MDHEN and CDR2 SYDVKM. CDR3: CASSPKRYEQYF. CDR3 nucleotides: TGTGCCAGCAGTCCTAAACGCTACGAGCAGTACTTC. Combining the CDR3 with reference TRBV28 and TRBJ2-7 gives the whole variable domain DVKVTQSSRYLVKRTGEKVFLECVQDMDHENMFWYRQDPGLGLRLIYFSYDVKMKEKGDIPEGYSVSREKKERFSLILESASTNQTSMYLCASSPKRYEQYFGPGTRLTVT.

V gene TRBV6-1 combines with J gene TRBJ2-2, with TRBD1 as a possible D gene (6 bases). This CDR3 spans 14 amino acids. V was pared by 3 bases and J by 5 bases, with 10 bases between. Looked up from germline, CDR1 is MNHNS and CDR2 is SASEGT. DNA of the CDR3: TGTGCCAGCAGTGAGATAGACAGGACCGGGGAGCTGTTTTTT. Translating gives CASSEIDRTGELFF.

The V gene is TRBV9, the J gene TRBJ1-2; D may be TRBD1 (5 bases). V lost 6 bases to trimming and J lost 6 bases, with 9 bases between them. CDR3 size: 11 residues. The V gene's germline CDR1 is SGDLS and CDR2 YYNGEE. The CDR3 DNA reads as TGTGCCAGCAACAGGTTGGATGGCTACACCTTC. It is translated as CASNRLDGYTF.

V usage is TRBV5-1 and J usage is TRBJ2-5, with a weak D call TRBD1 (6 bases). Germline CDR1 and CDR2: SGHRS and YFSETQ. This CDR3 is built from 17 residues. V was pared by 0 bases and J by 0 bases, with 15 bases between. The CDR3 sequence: CASSLEGHKAYQETQYF. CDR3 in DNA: TGCGCCAGCAGCTTGGAGGGACACAAAGCTTACCAAGAGACCCAGTACTTC.

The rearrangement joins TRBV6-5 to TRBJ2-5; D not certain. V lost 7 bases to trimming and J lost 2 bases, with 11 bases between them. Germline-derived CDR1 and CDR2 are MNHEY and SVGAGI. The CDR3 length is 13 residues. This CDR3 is CASNRPGQETQYF. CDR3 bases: TGTGCCAGCAATCGCCCGGGTCAAGAGACCCAGTACTTC.

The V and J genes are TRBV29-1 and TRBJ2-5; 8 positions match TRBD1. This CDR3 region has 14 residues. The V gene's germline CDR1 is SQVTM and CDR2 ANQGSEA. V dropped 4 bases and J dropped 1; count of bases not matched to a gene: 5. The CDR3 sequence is CSVVGTGGQETQYF. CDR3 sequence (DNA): TGCAGCGTTGTAGGGACAGGAGGCCAAGAGACCCAGTACTTC.

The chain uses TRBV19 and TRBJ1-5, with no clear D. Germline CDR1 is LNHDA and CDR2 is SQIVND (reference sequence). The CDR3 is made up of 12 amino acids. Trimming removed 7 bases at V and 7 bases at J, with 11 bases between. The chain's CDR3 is CASKTRKQPQHF. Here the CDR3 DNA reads TGTGCCAGTAAAACTAGGAAACAGCCCCAGCATTTT.